The 10 T cell receptor beta chains in this list originate from one sample, sequenced in a study of OX40 agonist ivuxolimab in advanced cancers. TCRdb keeps only in-frame clones here, not all; method: immunoSEQ multiplex PCR. The table shows 45,000 to 60,000 clones, with around 79% occurring only once. Source: CD4+ or CD8+ T cells sorted from blood, taken in a trial of the OX40 agonist ivuxolimab. These receptors all stem from an adult with an advanced solid tumor such as melanoma, head and neck, liver or kidney cancer.

The rearrangement uses TRBV13 and TRBJ2-3; TRBD1 aligns across 7 bases. Looked up from germline, CDR1 is PRHDT and CDR2 is FYEKMQ (reference sequence). The CDR3 length is 16 residues. The junction had 10 bases not matched to a gene; V was cut back by 5 bases and J by 2 bases. The DNA of the CDR3 is TGTGCCAGCAGCAGAAGGACAGGAACTCTCACAGATACGCAGTATTTT. It specifies CASSRRTGTLTDTQYF. Supplemented by reference TRBV13 and TRBJ2-3, the full variable domain reads AAGVIQSPRHLIKEKRETATLKCYPIPRHDTVYWYQQGPGQDPQFLISFYEKMQSDKGSIPDRFSAQQFSDYHSELNMSSLELGDSALYFCASSRRTGTLTDTQYFGPGTRLTVL.

The chain recombines TRBV5-1 with TRBJ2-7, with D possibly matching TRBD1 (6 bases). Trimming left V 4 bases short and J 0 bases short, with 11 bases between. Germline V gene data show CDR1 as SGHRS and CDR2 as YFSETQ. This CDR3 is built from 14 residues. The CDR3 reads CASSGGHLSYEQYF. The CDR3 nucleotides read TGCGCCAGCAGCGGGGGACATCTCTCCTACGAGCAGTACTTC.

This clone has only a few counts. DNA for the CDR3: TGTGCCAGCAGACCGACAGGGGACACTGAAGCTTTCTTT. This sequence encodes CASRPTGDTEAFF. The chain couples TRBV7-9 to TRBJ1-1, with 8 bases fitting TRBD1. The V and J ends lost 6 bases and 3 bases, in that order; junction bases with no gene match: 3. CDR1 is SEHNR, CDR2 FQNEAQ, per germline (reference sequence). The CDR3 length is 13 residues.

V gene TRBV7-6 combines with J gene TRBJ2-5; the D is unclear. Trimming left V 1 base short and J 7 bases short, with 4 bases between. CDR3 length: 11 residues. The germline V gene has CDR1 SGHVS and CDR2 FNYEAQ. CDR3 sequence (DNA): TGTGCCAGCAGCTTAGAGTGGACCCAGTACTTC. This translates into CASSLEWTQYF. Complete variable domain (other parts from reference TRBV7-6 and TRBJ2-5): GAGVSQSPRYKVTKRGQDVALRCDPISGHVSLYWYRQALGQGPEFLTYFNYEAQQDKSGLPNDRFSAERPEGSISTLTIQRTEQRDSAMYRCASSLEWTQYFGPGTRLLVL.

The chain carries TRBV18 and TRBJ2-2; TRBD1 agrees at 7 bases. The ends lost 3 bases at V and 13 bases at J; junction bases unmatched: 5. Germline-derived CDR1 and CDR2 are KGHSH and LQKENI. The CDR3 is made up of 12 amino acids. CDR3 residues: CASSPRQGGLFF. The CDR3 DNA is TGTGCCAGCTCACCCCGACAGGGTGGGCTGTTTTTT.

Only one count was recorded for this clone. J is TRBJ2-5 and V is TRBV5-1; D unresolved. Germline-derived CDR1 and CDR2 are SGHRS and YFSETQ. V dropped 4 bases and J dropped 1 base, with 14 bases sitting between them. CDR3 size: 15 residues. The CDR3, as DNA: TGCGCCAGCAGCCCCATATCAGGAAGCCAAGAGACCCAGTACTTC. This sequence encodes CASSPISGSQETQYF. Supplemented by reference TRBV5-1 and TRBJ2-5, the full variable domain reads KAGVTQTPRYLIKTRGQQVTLSCSPISGHRSVSWYQQTPGQGLQFLFEYFSETQRNKGNFPGRFSGRQFSNSRSEMNVSTLELGDSALYLCASSPISGSQETQYFGPGTRLLVL.

The chain links TRBV30 to TRBJ1-1; 9 positions agree with TRBD1. This CDR3 comprises 16 residues. CDR1 is GTSNPN, CDR2 SVGIG, per germline (reference sequence). Unmatched junction bases numbered 16, after V lost 5 bases and J lost 6 bases. DNA for the CDR3: TGTGCCTGGGCCTTGTCCCCCGGGACAGGGACTTCTGAAGCTTTCTTT. Its translation is CAWALSPGTGTSEAFF. The full variable domain, its missing parts supplied by reference TRBV30 and TRBJ1-1, is SQTIHQWPATLVQPVGSPLSLECTVEGTSNPNLYWYRQAAGRGLQLLFYSVGIGQISSEVPQNLSASRPQDRQFILSSKKLLLSDSGFYLCAWALSPGTGTSEAFFGQGTRLTVV.

The chain has TRBV5-4 and TRBJ2-7, with D perhaps TRBD2 (6 bases). Trimming pared 0 bases from V and 5 bases from J, leaving 18 bases between. Germline V lookup: CDR1 SGHNT, CDR2 YYREEE (reference sequence). The CDR3 is made up of 16 amino acids. CDR3 loop: CASSLGGRGSRDEQYF. CDR3 DNA: TGTGCCAGCAGCTTGGGAGGTCGGGGGAGTCGCGACGAGCAGTACTTC.

CDR3 nucleotides: TGTGCCAGCAGTTTCCTGGACAGGGGGGTATACGAGCAGTACTTC. This translates into CASSFLDRGVYEQYF. The V call is TRBV28, the J call TRBJ2-7; 10 bases agree with TRBD1. V dropped 3 bases and J dropped 4; count of bases not matched to a gene: 6. Germline V gene data show CDR1 as MDHEN and CDR2 as SYDVKM. The CDR3 is 15 amino acids.

This chain links TRBV30 with TRBJ2-3; TRBD1 agrees at 9 bases. Per germline, CDR1 GTSNPN and CDR2 SVGIG (reference sequence). V trimming: 5 bases; J trimming: 6 bases; junction bases outside the gene matches: 3. The CDR3 extends over 12 amino acids. The CDR3 bases are TGTGCCTGGGGGACAGGGTCGGATACGCAGTATTTT. It translates to CAWGTGSDTQYF.